Listed below are T cell receptor beta chains from one sample, sequenced in a study of neurological immune-mediated disorders. TCRdb reprocessed the 5' RACE reads with MiXCR, giving one entry per CDR3 protein. The data contain about 21,000 distinct CDR3 sequences, roughly 15% of them seen just once; the ten biggest clones take up about 16%. The sequencing input was PBMCs. These receptors were obtained from a female donor with HTLV-1-associated myelopathy (HAM/TSP). CDR3s leave out the opening cysteine and the closing phenylalanine or tryptophan. Fields, in order: V gene, D gene, J gene, CDR3 protein. The D gene is left open where the match is weak.

v_gene: TRBV7-7
d_gene: .
j_gene: TRBJ2-1
CDR3aa: ASSPEASGSYNEQF

v_gene: TRBV20-1
d_gene: .
j_gene: TRBJ1-5
CDR3aa: SARHGGGSNQPQH

v_gene: TRBV27
d_gene: TRBD1
j_gene: TRBJ2-5
CDR3aa: ASSFGGRGRETQY

v_gene: TRBV6-1
d_gene: .
j_gene: TRBJ1-1
CDR3aa: ASSLQGYTEAF

v_gene: TRBV20-1
d_gene: .
j_gene: TRBJ1-6
CDR3aa: SAQTGSSPYSPLH

v_gene: TRBV7-2
d_gene: TRBD2
j_gene: TRBJ2-3
CDR3aa: ASSFKSGRVTDTQY

v_gene: TRBV5-1
d_gene: TRBD1
j_gene: TRBJ2-3
CDR3aa: ASSSTGTALSDTQY

v_gene: TRBV7-3
d_gene: .
j_gene: TRBJ2-1
CDR3aa: ASSLAGSYNEQF

v_gene: TRBV20-1
d_gene: .
j_gene: TRBJ1-5
CDR3aa: SARGSNQPQH

v_gene: TRBV5-1
d_gene: TRBD2
j_gene: TRBJ2-1
CDR3aa: ASSTTSGPINEQF

v_gene: TRBV5-1
d_gene: TRBD1
j_gene: TRBJ2-2
CDR3aa: ASSHRGQAGELF

v_gene: TRBV14
d_gene: .
j_gene: TRBJ1-2
CDR3aa: ASSPHYDYGYT

v_gene: TRBV20-1
d_gene: .
j_gene: TRBJ2-7
CDR3aa: SATDPRVPSYEQY

v_gene: TRBV7-2
d_gene: .
j_gene: TRBJ2-7
CDR3aa: ASSLYYEQY

v_gene: TRBV12-3/TRBV12-4
d_gene: .
j_gene: TRBJ2-7
CDR3aa: ASSLAHGGRYEQY

v_gene: TRBV25-1
d_gene: .
j_gene: TRBJ2-7
CDR3aa: ASSLSRGHGVSYEQY

v_gene: TRBV20-1
d_gene: .
j_gene: TRBJ2-3
CDR3aa: SASSGGVTDTQY

v_gene: TRBV27
d_gene: TRBD1
j_gene: TRBJ2-5
CDR3aa: ASSRQGAETQY

v_gene: TRBV6-5
d_gene: TRBD1
j_gene: TRBJ2-3
CDR3aa: ASSLSGQGWDTQY

v_gene: TRBV19
d_gene: TRBD2
j_gene: TRBJ2-1
CDR3aa: ASRGSGRRSEQF

v_gene: TRBV7-9
d_gene: .
j_gene: TRBJ1-3
CDR3aa: ASSFGRGSGNTIY

v_gene: TRBV6-6
d_gene: TRBD1
j_gene: TRBJ1-5
CDR3aa: ASRTQTGLDQPQH

v_gene: TRBV6-5
d_gene: TRBD1
j_gene: TRBJ2-7
CDR3aa: ASSLGTGALDEQY

v_gene: TRBV7-9
d_gene: .
j_gene: TRBJ2-1
CDR3aa: ASRSRESSYNEQF

v_gene: TRBV7-2
d_gene: .
j_gene: TRBJ2-3
CDR3aa: AGGGPTDTQY

v_gene: TRBV7-9
d_gene: .
j_gene: TRBJ1-4
CDR3aa: ASSWTPGYSEKLF

v_gene: TRBV5-1
d_gene: .
j_gene: TRBJ2-5
CDR3aa: ASSLAGGGEAGTQY

v_gene: TRBV15
d_gene: TRBD1
j_gene: TRBJ2-7
CDR3aa: ATSRAAGTGYEQY

v_gene: TRBV5-6
d_gene: TRBD2
j_gene: TRBJ2-3
CDR3aa: ASSRLAGGRALTDTQY

v_gene: TRBV7-2
d_gene: .
j_gene: TRBJ1-1
CDR3aa: ASSWGGPEAF

v_gene: TRBV7-2
d_gene: TRBD2
j_gene: TRBJ2-5
CDR3aa: ASSSREGETQY

v_gene: TRBV4-2
d_gene: .
j_gene: TRBJ2-7
CDR3aa: ASSQTGRGHRYEQY

v_gene: TRBV20-1
d_gene: TRBD1
j_gene: TRBJ2-7
CDR3aa: SATGQSLRYEQY

v_gene: TRBV29-1
d_gene: TRBD1
j_gene: TRBJ2-3
CDR3aa: SVGQGTSTDTQY

v_gene: TRBV7-2
d_gene: .
j_gene: TRBJ2-7
CDR3aa: ASSSKTNSYEQY

v_gene: TRBV29-1
d_gene: TRBD1
j_gene: TRBJ2-5
CDR3aa: SVDRGQETQY

v_gene: TRBV5-6
d_gene: TRBD2
j_gene: TRBJ2-3
CDR3aa: ASSSSTSGYTDTQY

v_gene: TRBV7-9
d_gene: .
j_gene: TRBJ1-1
CDR3aa: ASSQGAGTEAF

v_gene: TRBV20-1
d_gene: TRBD1
j_gene: TRBJ1-5
CDR3aa: SARGDRGSSNQPQH

v_gene: TRBV2
d_gene: .
j_gene: TRBJ1-5
CDR3aa: ASSAEGFQPQH

v_gene: TRBV20-1
d_gene: .
j_gene: TRBJ2-2
CDR3aa: SAPVPGTGELF